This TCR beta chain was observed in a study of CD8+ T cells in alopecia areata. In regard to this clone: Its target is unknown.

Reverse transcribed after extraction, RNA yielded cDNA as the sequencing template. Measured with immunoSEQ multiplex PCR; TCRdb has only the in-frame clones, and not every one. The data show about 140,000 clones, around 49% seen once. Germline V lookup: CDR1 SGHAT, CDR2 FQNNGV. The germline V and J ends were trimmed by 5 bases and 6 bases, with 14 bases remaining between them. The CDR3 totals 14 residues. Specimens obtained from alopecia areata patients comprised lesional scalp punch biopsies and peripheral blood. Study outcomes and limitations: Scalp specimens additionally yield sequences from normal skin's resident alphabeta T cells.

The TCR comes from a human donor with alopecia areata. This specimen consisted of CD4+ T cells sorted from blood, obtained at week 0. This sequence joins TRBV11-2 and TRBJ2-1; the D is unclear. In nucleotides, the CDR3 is TGTGCCAGCAGCCAAGATGGGTCTTTCAATGAGCAGTTCTTC. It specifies CASSQDGSFNEQFF.